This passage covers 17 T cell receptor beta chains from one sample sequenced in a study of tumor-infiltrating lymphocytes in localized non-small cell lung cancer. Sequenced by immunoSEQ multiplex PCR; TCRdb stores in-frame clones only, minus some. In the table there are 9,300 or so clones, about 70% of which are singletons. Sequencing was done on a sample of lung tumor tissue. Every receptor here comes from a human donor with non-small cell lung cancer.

The DNA of the CDR3 is TGTGCCAGCAGCTCCCCAGGGCAGGAGACCCAGTACTTC. It translates to CASSSPGQETQYF. V gene TRBV5-6 combines with J gene TRBJ2-5; D might be TRBD1 (5 bases). Trimming removed 3 bases from V and 5 bases from J, with 11 bases in between. The CDR3 is 13 residues long. Germline V CDR1 and CDR2: SGHDT, YYEEEE. Full variable domain (outside the CDR3, taken from reference TRBV5-6 and TRBJ2-5): DAGVTQSPTHLIKTRGQQVTLRCSPKSGHDTVSWYQQALGQGPQFIFQYYEEEERQRGNFPDRFSGHQFPNYSSELNVNALLLGDSALYLCASSSPGQETQYFGPGTRLLVL.

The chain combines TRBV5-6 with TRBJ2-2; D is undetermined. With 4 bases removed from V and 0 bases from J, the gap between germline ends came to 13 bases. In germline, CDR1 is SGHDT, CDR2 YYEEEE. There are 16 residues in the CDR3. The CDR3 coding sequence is TGTGCCAGCAGCCAGGACGCCCGGCCGAACACCGGGGAGCTGTTTTTT. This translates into CASSQDARPNTGELFF.

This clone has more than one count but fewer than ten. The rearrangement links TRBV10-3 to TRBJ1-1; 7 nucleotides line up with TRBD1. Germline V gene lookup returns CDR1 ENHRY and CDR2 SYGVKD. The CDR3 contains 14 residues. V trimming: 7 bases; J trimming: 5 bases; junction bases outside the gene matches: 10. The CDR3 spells CAITDREGGTEAFF. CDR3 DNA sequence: TGTGCCATCACAGACAGGGAGGGTGGTACTGAAGCTTTCTTT.

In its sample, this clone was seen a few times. The CDR3 DNA sequence: TGTGCCAGCAGTTACTCGCCCCAGGGTGCCTACGAGCAGTACTTC. It codes for CASSYSPQGAYEQYF. The genes are TRBV6-6 and TRBJ2-7, with a weak D call TRBD1 (5 bases). Trimming took 0 bases from V and 2 from J, leaving 11 bases between them. Germline-derived CDR1 and CDR2 are MNHNY and SVGAGI (reference sequence). CDR3 length: 15 amino acids.

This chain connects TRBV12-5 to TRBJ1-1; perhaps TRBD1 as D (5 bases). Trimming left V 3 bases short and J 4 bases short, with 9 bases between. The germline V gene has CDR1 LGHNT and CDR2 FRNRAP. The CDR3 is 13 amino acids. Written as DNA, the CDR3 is TGTGCTAGTGGTTTTGGGGGTGGCACTGAAGCTTTCTTT. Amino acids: CASGFGGGTEAFF.

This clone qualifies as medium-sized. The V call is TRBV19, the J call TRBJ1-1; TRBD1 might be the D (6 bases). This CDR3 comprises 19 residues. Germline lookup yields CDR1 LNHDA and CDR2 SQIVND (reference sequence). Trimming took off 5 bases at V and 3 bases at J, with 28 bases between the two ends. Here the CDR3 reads CASSLPGAPLGRDDTEAFF. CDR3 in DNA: TGTGCCAGTAGTCTCCCAGGGGCCCCCCTTGGCAGGGACGACACTGAAGCTTTCTTT.

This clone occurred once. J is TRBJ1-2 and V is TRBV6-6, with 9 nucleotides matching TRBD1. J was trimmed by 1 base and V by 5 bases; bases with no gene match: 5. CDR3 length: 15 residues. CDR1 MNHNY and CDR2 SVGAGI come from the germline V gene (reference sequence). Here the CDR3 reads CASSPTGQGNYGYTF. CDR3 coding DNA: TGTGCCAGCAGTCCAACGGGACAGGGTAACTATGGCTACACCTTC.

CDR3 in DNA: TGTGCCAGCAGTTACCGACCCAGGGGGGAAGAGACCCAGTACTTC. The encoded protein is CASSYRPRGEETQYF. The V gene is TRBV6-6, the J gene TRBJ2-5, with D perhaps TRBD1 (7 bases). V was cut by 2 bases and J by 3 bases, with 13 bases left in between. Germline values: CDR1 MNHNY, CDR2 SVGAGI (reference sequence). The CDR3 extends over 15 amino acids.

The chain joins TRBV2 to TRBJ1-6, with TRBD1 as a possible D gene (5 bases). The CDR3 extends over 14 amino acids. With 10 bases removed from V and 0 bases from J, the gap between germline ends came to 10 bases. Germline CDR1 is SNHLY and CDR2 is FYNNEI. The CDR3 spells CAIQASSYNSPLHF. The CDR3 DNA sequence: TGTGCCATACAGGCAAGCTCCTATAATTCACCCCTCCACTTT.

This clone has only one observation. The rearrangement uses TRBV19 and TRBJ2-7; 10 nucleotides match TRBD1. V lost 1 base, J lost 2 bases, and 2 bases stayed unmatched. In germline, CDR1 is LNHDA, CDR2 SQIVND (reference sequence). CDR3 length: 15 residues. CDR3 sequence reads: CASSIAGTGAYEQYF. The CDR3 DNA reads TGTGCCAGTAGTATAGCCGGGACAGGGGCCTACGAGCAGTACTTC. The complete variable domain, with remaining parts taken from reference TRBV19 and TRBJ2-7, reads DGGITQSPKYLFRKEGQNVTLSCEQNLNHDAMYWYRQDPGQGLRLIYYSQIVNDFQKGDIAEGYSVSREKKESFPLTVTSAQKNPTAFYLCASSIAGTGAYEQYFGPGTRLTVT.

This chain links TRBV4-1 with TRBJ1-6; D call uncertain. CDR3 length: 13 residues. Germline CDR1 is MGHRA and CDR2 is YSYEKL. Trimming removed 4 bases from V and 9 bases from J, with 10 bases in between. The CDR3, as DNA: TGCGCCAGCAGCCGGATTGACTTTTCACCCCTCCACTTT. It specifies CASSRIDFSPLHF.

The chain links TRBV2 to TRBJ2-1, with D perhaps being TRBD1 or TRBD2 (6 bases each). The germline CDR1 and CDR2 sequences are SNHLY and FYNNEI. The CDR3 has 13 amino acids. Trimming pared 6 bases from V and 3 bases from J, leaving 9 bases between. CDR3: CASRRGDYNEQFF. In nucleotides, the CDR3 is TGTGCCAGCAGGAGGGGGGACTACAATGAGCAGTTCTTC.

The CDR3 DNA follows: TGCGCCAGCAGCATCGGGACCGGACCCACTGAAGCTTTCTTT. Translating it yields CASSIGTGPTEAFF. The V gene is TRBV5-1, the J gene TRBJ1-1; perhaps TRBD1 as D (5 bases). CDR1 SGHRS and CDR2 YFSETQ come from the germline V gene. The CDR3 runs to 14 residues. V shed 4 bases and J shed 4 bases, with 14 bases lying between them.

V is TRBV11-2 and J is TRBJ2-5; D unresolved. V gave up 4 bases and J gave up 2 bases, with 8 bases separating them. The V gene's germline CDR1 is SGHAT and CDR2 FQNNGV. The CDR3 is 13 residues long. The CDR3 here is CASSSGRQETQYF. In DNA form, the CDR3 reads TGTGCCAGCAGCTCAGGACGACAAGAGACCCAGTACTTC.

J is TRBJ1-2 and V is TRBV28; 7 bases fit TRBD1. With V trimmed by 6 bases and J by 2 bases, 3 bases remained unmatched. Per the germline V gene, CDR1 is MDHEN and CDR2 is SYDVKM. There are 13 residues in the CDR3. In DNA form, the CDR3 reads TGTGCCAGCAGATCGGGACAGAACTATGGCTACACCTTC. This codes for CASRSGQNYGYTF.

DNA of the CDR3: TGTGCCAGCAGCCAAGTAGATCAAAGCAATCAGCCCCAGCATTTT. Its protein product is CASSQVDQSNQPQHF. The chain recombines TRBV4-2 with TRBJ1-5; D gene unclear. The CDR3 runs 15 residues. CDR1 and CDR2 (germline): LGHNA, YNFKEQ. V dropped 1 base and J dropped 1 base, with 8 bases sitting between them.

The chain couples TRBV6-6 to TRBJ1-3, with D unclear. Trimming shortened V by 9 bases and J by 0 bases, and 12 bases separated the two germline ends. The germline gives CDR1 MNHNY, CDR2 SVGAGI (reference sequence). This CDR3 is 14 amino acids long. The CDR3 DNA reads TGTGCCAGTTCACAGCAGAGCTCTGGAAACACCATATATTTT. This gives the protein CASSQQSSGNTIYF.